This is a list of T cell receptor beta chains from one sample in a study of post-analysis software for immune sequencing data. TCRdb used MiXCR to reprocess the PCR reads, holding one entry per CDR3 protein. The table shows some 160,000 distinct CDR3 sequences, with under 40% occurring only once. Material: blood, obtained after autologous hematopoietic stem cell transplantation. These receptors all stem from a girl between 10 and 17 years old with multiple sclerosis. Both conserved end residues are part of each CDR3. Each record gives: J gene, D gene, clone size, V gene, CDR3 protein, CDR3 DNA. D genes are given only for firm matches. Size values are once, few and many counts, or a class for expanded clones, and some rows have none.

>TRBJ1-1|TRBD1|.|TRBV6-6
CASSYSTGATSPEAFF
TGTGCCAGCAGTTACTCGACAGGGGCCACCTCGCCTGAAGCTTTCTTT
>TRBJ2-7|.|few|TRBV27
CASSWPGGEQYF
TGTGCCAGCAGTTGGCCAGGAGGTGAGCAGTACTTC
>TRBJ2-1|TRBD1|.|TRBV7-6
CASSTHPGTEYNEQFF
TGTGCCAGCAGCACACACCCGGGGACAGAATACAATGAGCAGTTCTTC
>TRBJ1-1|TRBD1|.|TRBV25-1
CASSGRTGSTEAFF
TGTGCCAGCAGTGGCAGGACAGGGAGCACTGAAGCTTTCTTT
>TRBJ2-1|.|.|TRBV6-5
CASRDTGKGLYNEQFF
TGTGCCAGCAGAGACACAGGGAAGGGCCTTTACAATGAGCAGTTCTTC
>TRBJ2-1|TRBD1|few|TRBV10-3
CAIRTTGGLDEQFF
TGTGCCATCAGGACGACAGGGGGGTTAGATGAGCAGTTCTTC
>TRBJ2-1|TRBD1|.|TRBV24-1
CATSDKQGRDRGEQFF
TGTGCCACCAGTGATAAACAGGGGCGCGACAGAGGTGAGCAGTTCTTC
>TRBJ2-5|.|few|TRBV3-1
CVSSHPSPTLRETQYF
TGTGTCAGCAGCCACCCCAGCCCCACCCTCCGAGAGACCCAGTACTTC
>TRBJ2-7|.|few|TRBV11-2
CASSANYEQYF
TGTGCCAGCAGCGCCAACTACGAGCAGTACTTC
>TRBJ2-5|.|few|TRBV20-1
CSACPGGTDQETQYF
TGCAGTGCTTGCCCCGGGGGGACAGACCAAGAGACCCAGTACTTC
>TRBJ2-7|.|.|TRBV20-1
CSARAGRDYEQYF
TGCAGTGCTAGAGCGGGAAGGGACTACGAGCAGTACTTC
>TRBJ2-7|.|.|TRBV7-9
CASSLWLDYEQYF
TGTGCCAGCAGCTTATGGCTTGACTACGAGCAGTACTTC
>TRBJ2-7|.|.|TRBV6-6
CASSYGGPPYEQYF
TGTGCCAGCAGTTACGGAGGGCCTCCCTACGAGCAGTACTTC
>TRBJ1-1|.|.|TRBV7-2
CASSLGAGNTEAFF
TGTGCCAGCAGCTTAGGGGCGGGGAACACTGAAGCTTTCTTT
>TRBJ2-3|.|.|TRBV7-2
CASSYGRSSTDTQYF
TGTGCCAGCAGCTACGGACGGTCTAGCACAGATACGCAGTATTTT
>TRBJ1-2|.|.|TRBV28
CASSPPQQVHGYTF
TGTGCCAGCAGTCCACCGCAGCAGGTCCATGGCTACACCTTC
>TRBJ2-7|.|few|TRBV27
CASSFQESYEQYF
TGTGCCAGCAGTTTTCAGGAAAGCTACGAGCAGTACTTC
>TRBJ1-1|TRBD1|.|TRBV20-1
CSAPLGTGGWVNTEAFF
TGCAGTGCTCCCCTGGGGACAGGGGGCTGGGTGAACACTGAAGCTTTCTTT
>TRBJ1-2|TRBD1|few|TRBV12-3/TRBV12-4
CASSPTGQGIYGYTF
TGTGCCAGCAGCCCTACCGGACAGGGGATATATGGCTACACCTTC
>TRBJ2-3|TRBD2|few|TRBV5-1
CASSLDGAGVRTDTQYF
TGCGCCAGCAGCTTGGACGGAGCGGGAGTTCGAACAGATACGCAGTATTTT
>TRBJ2-5|.|.|TRBV5-5
CASSLGARQETQYF
TGTGCCAGCAGCTTGGGGGCTAGGCAAGAGACCCAGTACTTC
>TRBJ2-7|.|.|TRBV28
CASSLQGLPNDEQYF
TGTGCCAGCAGTTTACAGGGTCTACCTAACGACGAGCAGTACTTC
>TRBJ2-3|TRBD1|.|TRBV5-1
CASSGGQGADTQYF
TGCGCCAGCAGCGGGGGACAGGGGGCAGATACGCAGTATTTT